Below are 30 T cell receptor beta chains sequenced from a single sample in a study of somatic mutations in cytotoxic T cells in rheumatoid arthritis. Using immunoSEQ multiplex PCR, the repertoire was profiled, and TCRdb retains in-frame clones only, with some absent. Of around 11,000 clones in the sample, 70% to 80% are singletons; the top ten hold 30% to 35%. The source material was CD8+ T cells sorted from blood. The receptors shown here come from an adult with rheumatoid arthritis.

Regarding this clone: At one end the junction does not follow the germline gene, possibly because of a read error. CDR3 protein: CASSPSAGGYNEQFF. CDR3 in DNA: TGTGCTAGCAGCCCCTCAGCGGGAGGCTACAATGAGCAGTTCTTC. The genes are TRBV7-7 and TRBJ2-1; 9 nucleotides align to TRBD2. This CDR3 comprises 15 residues. Germline V CDR1 and CDR2: SSHAT, FNYEAQ (reference sequence).

The chain employs TRBV12-5 and TRBJ1-1; a possible D gene is TRBD1 (5 bases). Germline V lookup: CDR1 LGHNT, CDR2 FRNRAP. Between the trimmed V and J ends, which lost 6 bases and 1 base, there was a span of 15 bases. The CDR3 runs to 15 residues. The CDR3 reads CASGGQGLTNTEAFF. The CDR3 DNA is TGTGCTAGTGGAGGGCAGGGACTGACGAACACTGAAGCTTTCTTT.

The chain combines TRBV14 with TRBJ1-1; a possible D gene is TRBD1 (6 bases). V was cut by 4 bases and J by 5 bases, with 11 bases left in between. The CDR3 extends over 13 amino acids. Germline V CDR1 and CDR2: SGHDN, FVKESK. The DNA of the CDR3 is TGTGCCAGCAGCCGGGGACAATTAACTGAAGCTTTCTTT. Its translation: CASSRGQLTEAFF.

This clone was detected once. The chain is built from TRBV28 and TRBJ1-2; D uncertain. V was trimmed by 3 bases and J by 5 bases, leaving 7 bases between them. CDR3 size: 12 residues. Per the germline V gene, CDR1 is MDHEN and CDR2 is SYDVKM. CDR3 sequence (DNA): TGTGCCAGCAGTTTTTCACAGTATGGCTACACCTTC. Its protein product is CASSFSQYGYTF.

V is TRBV7-9 and J is TRBJ1-2; D gene uncertain. The CDR3 consists of 14 residues. The germline V gene encodes CDR1 SEHNR and CDR2 FQNEAQ (reference sequence). V was cut by 5 bases and J by 0 bases, with 10 bases left in between. The CDR3 DNA reads TGTGCCAGCAGCCAATATAAAGCTAACTATGGCTACACCTTC. It codes for CASSQYKANYGYTF.

The chain recombines TRBV7-9 with TRBJ2-5, with TRBD2 matching 14 bases. The CDR3 is made up of 17 amino acids. After removal of 5 bases from V and 4 bases from J, the junction contained 9 bases not matched to a gene. Germline lookup yields CDR1 SEHNR and CDR2 FQNEAQ (reference sequence). The CDR3 reads CASSPRGLAGVVETQYF. CDR3 in DNA: TGTGCCAGCAGCCCGAGGGGACTAGCGGGAGTTGTAGAGACCCAGTACTTC.

The DNA of the CDR3 is TGCGCCAGCAGCTTGATTTGGCAGGGGGGAGCCTCTGGGGCCAACGTCCTGACTTTC. The encoded protein is CASSLIWQGGASGANVLTF. V gene TRBV5-1 combines with J gene TRBJ2-6; perhaps TRBD1 as D (7 bases). Trimming removed 1 base at V and 0 bases at J, with 17 bases between. Germline assignment: CDR1 SGHRS and CDR2 YFSETQ. The CDR3 covers 19 residues.

The J gene is TRBJ2-7, the V gene TRBV6-5, with a weak D call TRBD1 (5 bases). This CDR3 contains 16 residues. The V and J ends lost 4 bases and 0 bases respectively, with 16 bases between them. CDR1 and CDR2 (germline): MNHEY, SVGAGI. The CDR3 DNA reads TGTGCCAGCAGTTTTACCCCAGACAGTTACTCCTACGAGCAGTACTTC. Its protein product is CASSFTPDSYSYEQYF.

The chain uses TRBV19 and TRBJ1-1; tentative D call: TRBD1 (6 bases). CDR1 is LNHDA, CDR2 SQIVND, per germline (reference sequence). This CDR3 has 14 residues. V lost 7 bases, J lost 0 bases, and 12 bases lay in between. The CDR3 coding sequence is TGTGCCAGTAACAGGGATCTCATGAACACTGAAGCTTTCTTT. It codes for CASNRDLMNTEAFF. The entire variable domain, with the rest obtained from reference TRBV19 and TRBJ1-1, is as follows: DGGITQSPKYLFRKEGQNVTLSCEQNLNHDAMYWYRQDPGQGLRLIYYSQIVNDFQKGDIAEGYSVSREKKESFPLTVTSAQKNPTAFYLCASNRDLMNTEAFFGQGTRLTVV.

The chain recombines TRBV27 with TRBJ2-5; D perhaps matches TRBD2 (6 bases). The V end lost 3 bases, the J end lost 1 base, and 6 bases lay between the germline ends. Germline V gene lookup returns CDR1 MNHEY and CDR2 SMNVEV (reference sequence). The CDR3 covers 13 residues. The CDR3 DNA is TGTGCCAGCAGTTTGGGACTCCAAGAGACCCAGTACTTC. Residues: CASSLGLQETQYF.

The genes are TRBV5-6 and TRBJ1-2, with a possible D match to TRBD1 (6 bases). CDR1 SGHDT and CDR2 YYEEEE come from the germline V gene. Trimming took 6 bases from V and 7 from J, leaving 16 bases between them. This CDR3 is built from 13 residues. This CDR3 is CASTVLWGPGYTF. The CDR3, as DNA: TGTGCCAGCACCGTCCTTTGGGGGCCTGGCTACACCTTC.

This chain links TRBV27 with TRBJ2-1; 8 nucleotides agree with TRBD2. Trimming at V came to 8 bases and at J to 6 bases, leaving 21 bases not matched to a gene. This CDR3 contains 18 residues. Germline CDR1 and CDR2: MNHEY and SMNVEV (reference sequence). This CDR3 reads CASVGRDIAGSRGNEQFF. The CDR3 bases are TGTGCCAGCGTGGGGAGGGATATAGCGGGATCGAGGGGCAATGAGCAGTTCTTC.

A few counts support this clone. J is TRBJ2-3 and V is TRBV27; D remains unclear. V dropped 2 bases and J dropped 4 bases, with 10 bases sitting between them. The V gene's germline CDR1 is MNHEY and CDR2 SMNVEV (reference sequence). The CDR3 has 14 amino acids. The CDR3, as DNA: TGTGCCAGCAGTTTAGACGGGTACCCAGATACGCAGTATTTT. This codes for CASSLDGYPDTQYF.

This clone was counted a few times. The chain couples TRBV9 to TRBJ2-2; D uncertain. Germline lookup yields CDR1 SGDLS and CDR2 YYNGEE. V was shortened by 5 bases and J by 3 bases, with 5 bases between the two germline ends. The CDR3 extends over 12 amino acids. The DNA of the CDR3 is TGTGCCAGCAGTAGGGACACCGGGGAGCTGTTTTTT. Translating it yields CASSRDTGELFF.

The V call is TRBV6-5, the J call TRBJ1-2; TRBD1 agrees at 10 bases. Losses at the gene ends were 4 bases for V and 2 bases for J; bases not matched to a gene: 4. Germline assignment: CDR1 MNHEY and CDR2 SVGAGI. This CDR3 has 15 residues. DNA for the CDR3: TGTGCCAGCAGTTTTGACAGGGGGCGAAACTATGGCTACACCTTC. It encodes CASSFDRGRNYGYTF.

V is TRBV7-9 and J is TRBJ2-5; D may be TRBD2 (6 bases). V shed 5 bases and J shed 1 base, with 17 bases lying between them. Germline values: CDR1 SEHNR, CDR2 FQNEAQ (reference sequence). The CDR3 totals 16 residues. As DNA, the CDR3 is TGTGCCAGCAGCCGCCGTGTAGCGGCTCTCCAAGAGACCCAGTACTTC. Amino acid sequence: CASSRRVAALQETQYF.

The chain couples TRBV18 to TRBJ1-1; no firm D call. The germline V and J ends were trimmed by 0 bases and 6 bases, with 11 bases remaining between them. This CDR3 has 14 residues. In germline, CDR1 is KGHSH, CDR2 LQKENI. The CDR3 loop is CASSPPGGKAEAFF. Written as DNA, the CDR3 is TGTGCCAGCTCACCACCGGGAGGGAAAGCTGAAGCTTTCTTT.

The chain employs TRBV11-2 and TRBJ2-7; D gene unclear. CDR3 length: 14 amino acids. CDR1 and CDR2 from the germline V gene are SGHAT and FQNNGV. V lost 5 bases to trimming and J lost 6 bases, with 17 bases between them. CDR3 DNA sequence: TGTGCCAGCAGCCCGGTCTCCCGTCGCCTCGAGCAGTACTTC. It codes for CASSPVSRRLEQYF.

In DNA, the CDR3 is TGTGCCAGCACCGGCGGGAGTGAGCAGTTCTTC. Amino acids: CASTGGSEQFF. The chain uses TRBV6-6 and TRBJ2-1, with 7 positions matching TRBD2. The CDR3 totals 11 residues. The V and J ends lost 7 bases and 9 bases, in that order; junction bases with no gene match: 3. Germline assignment: CDR1 MNHNY and CDR2 SVGAGI (reference sequence).

V gene TRBV23-1 combines with J gene TRBJ1-2, with D perhaps TRBD1 (5 bases). TRBV23-1 is an ORF, and what it does is uncertain. The CDR3 is made up of 15 amino acids. The germline V and J ends were trimmed by 0 bases and 8 bases, with 16 bases remaining between them. The CDR3, as DNA: TGCGCCAGCAGTCAATCACCGGGGGAGGAATACGGCTACACCTTC. Residues: CASSQSPGEEYGYTF.

The chain links TRBV9 to TRBJ1-3; D ambiguous. CDR1 is SGDLS and CDR2 is YYNGEE in the germline V gene. V gave up 1 base and J gave up 3 bases, with 11 bases separating them. This CDR3 is built from 15 residues. In DNA, the CDR3 is TGTGCCAGCAGCGTAAATCACCCAAGTGGAAACACCATATATTTT. Residues: CASSVNHPSGNTIYF.

The chain is built from TRBV4-1 and TRBJ2-5; tentative D call: TRBD1 (6 bases). Germline assignment: CDR1 MGHRA and CDR2 YSYEKL. V gave up 4 bases and J gave up 4 bases, with 16 bases separating them. CDR3 size: 15 residues. The CDR3 sequence is CASSLITTGRETQYF. The CDR3 region has the DNA TGCGCCAGCAGCCTCATAACCACAGGGCGAGAGACCCAGTACTTC.

The rearrangement uses TRBV19 and TRBJ2-1, with D possibly called TRBD1 or TRBD2 (5 bases each). Trimming took 6 bases from V and 7 from J, leaving 31 bases between them. CDR3 size: 19 residues. The germline V gene encodes CDR1 LNHDA and CDR2 SQIVND (reference sequence). Here the CDR3 DNA reads TGTGCCAGTAGCAGCTTCCCCGTTGGGGGTGGGGTTAATAGGAATGAGCAGTTCTTC. Translated: CASSSFPVGGGVNRNEQFF.

The chain carries TRBV9 and TRBJ1-2, with TRBD1 identical over 7 bases. Per the germline V gene, CDR1 is SGDLS and CDR2 is YYNGEE. The CDR3 length is 14 residues. Trimming removed 3 bases from V and 6 bases from J; junction bases left unmatched: 8. The CDR3 loop is CASSGNRGVDGYTF. The CDR3 DNA follows: TGTGCCAGCAGCGGGAACAGGGGCGTCGATGGCTACACCTTC.

The V call is TRBV10-1, the J call TRBJ2-5; 8 bases agree with TRBD1. V was clipped by 6 bases and J by 4 bases; unmatched bases: 4. This CDR3 has 13 residues. Germline lookup yields CDR1 WNHNN and CDR2 SYGVQD (reference sequence). CDR3 nucleotide sequence: TGCGCCAGCAGCTCGGACAGGGCAGAGACCCAGTACTTC. It encodes CASSSDRAETQYF.

There are a few counts of this clone. The CDR3 region is CASSRGTDTQYF. CDR3 nucleotide sequence: TGTGCCAGCAGCAGGGGCACAGATACGCAGTATTTT. The chain carries TRBV9 and TRBJ2-3; D gene unclear. The CDR3 loop spans 12 amino acids. With 4 bases removed from V and 1 base from J, the gap between germline ends came to 4 bases. CDR1 SGDLS and CDR2 YYNGEE come from the germline V gene.

This rearrangement joins TRBV4-1 to TRBJ2-1; D is possibly TRBD1 (5 bases). The CDR3 is 15 amino acids. The V gene's germline CDR1 is MGHRA and CDR2 YSYEKL. The ends were cut back, 2 bases at V and 2 bases at J, with 10 bases in the middle. CDR3 nucleotides: TGCGCCAGCAGCCAATCGGCCAGGGCCTACAATGAGCAGTTCTTC. It is translated as CASSQSARAYNEQFF.

This rearrangement joins TRBV7-2 to TRBJ2-3, with D perhaps matching TRBD2 (5 bases). From germline, CDR1 is SGHTA and CDR2 FQGNSA. V was shortened by 0 bases and J by 6 bases, with 19 bases between the two germline ends. This CDR3 region has 17 residues. The CDR3, as DNA: TGTGCCAGCAGCTTAGCAGGACTGGGTACCTTTATGGATACGCAGTATTTT. Amino acids: CASSLAGLGTFMDTQYF.

The chain combines TRBV10-3 with TRBJ1-2; D may be TRBD1 (6 bases). CDR1 and CDR2 from the germline V gene are ENHRY and SYGVKD. The CDR3 runs 15 residues. Trimming removed 0 bases at V and 4 bases at J, with 12 bases between. CDR3 sequence: CAISESDSLGYGYTF. CDR3 bases: TGTGCCATCAGTGAGTCGGACAGTCTGGGCTATGGCTACACCTTC.

This sequence joins TRBV4-3 and TRBJ2-7, with a tentative D call TRBD1 (5 bases). The CDR3 runs to 16 residues. V lost 0 bases, J lost 0 bases, and 12 bases lay in between. Germline CDR1 LGHNA, CDR2 YSLEER. CDR3 in DNA: TGCGCCAGCAGCCAAGATTTCGCAGGGAACTCCTACGAGCAGTACTTC. It specifies CASSQDFAGNSYEQYF.